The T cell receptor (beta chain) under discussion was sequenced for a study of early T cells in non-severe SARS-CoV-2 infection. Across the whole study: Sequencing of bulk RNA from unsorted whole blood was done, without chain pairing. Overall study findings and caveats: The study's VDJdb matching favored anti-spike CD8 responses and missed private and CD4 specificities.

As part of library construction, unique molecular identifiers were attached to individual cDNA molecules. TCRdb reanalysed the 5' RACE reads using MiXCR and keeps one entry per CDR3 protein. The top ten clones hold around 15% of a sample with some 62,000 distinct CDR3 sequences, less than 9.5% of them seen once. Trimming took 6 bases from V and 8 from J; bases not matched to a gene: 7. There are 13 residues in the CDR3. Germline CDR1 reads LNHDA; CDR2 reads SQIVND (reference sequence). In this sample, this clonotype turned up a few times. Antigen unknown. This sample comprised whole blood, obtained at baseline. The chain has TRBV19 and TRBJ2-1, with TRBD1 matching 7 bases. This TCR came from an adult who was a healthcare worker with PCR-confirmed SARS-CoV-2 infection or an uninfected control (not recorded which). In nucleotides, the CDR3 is TGTGCCAGTAGAAACGGACAGGTGGATGAGCAGTTCTTC. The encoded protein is CASRNGQVDEQFF. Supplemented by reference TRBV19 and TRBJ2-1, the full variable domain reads DGGITQSPKYLFRKEGQNVTLSCEQNLNHDAMYWYRQDPGQGLRLIYYSQIVNDFQKGDIAEGYSVSREKKESFPLTVTSAQKNPTAFYLCASRNGQVDEQFFGPGTRLTVL.